This paragraph covers one T cell receptor (beta chain) sequence. As yet, its antigen is unknown. TCR beta VDJ combinations and CDR3 sequences were profiled from genomic DNA. TCRdb re-analysed the reads in MiXCR, keeping a single row per CDR3 protein. The sample includes some 45,000 distinct CDR3 sequences, 65% to 70% of them seen just once. V was clipped by 5 bases and J by 1 base; unmatched bases: 10. The CDR3 is 17 amino acids. From germline, CDR1 is MNHNS and CDR2 SASEGT. This record comes from a study of CD8+CD57+ T cells in acquired aplastic anemia. Study details: CD4+ and CD8+ cells, once sorted, gave DNA averaging approximately 3.4 ug. Findings of the study overall: Simpson's diversity of CD8+ cells was not significantly different in patients compared with controls.

The chain carries TRBV6-1 and TRBJ2-3; 9 bases align to TRBD1. Sample: sorted CD4+, CD8+, or CD8+CD57+ T cells (not recorded which) from PBMCs. This TCR came from a human donor in good health, serving as a control. The CDR3 region is CASSQTQTGGRTDTQYF. The DNA of the CDR3 is TGTGCCAGCAGTCAGACACAGACAGGGGGGCGCACAGATACGCAGTATTTT.